The 22 T cell receptor beta chains below were found in one sample sequenced in a study of T cell repertoires in cytomegalovirus infection. Their target antigens are unknown. TCRdb itself ran the reads through MiXCR, one entry per CDR3 protein. The sample records 650,000 to 900,000 distinct CDR3 sequences, approximately 29% being singletons. Here the sequenced sample was cultured CD8+ T cells from PBMCs, taken from culture after CMV antigen stimulation. The receptors were gathered from a human donor in good health (CMV status not recorded). Some clones in this sample may be carry-over from other donors' samples.

The chain couples TRBV6-2 or TRBV6-3 to TRBJ2-7; maybe TRBD1 (6 bases). Trimming pared 2 bases from V and 5 bases from J, leaving 13 bases between. Germline V gives CDR1 MNHEY, CDR2 SVGEGT. The CDR3 has 14 amino acids. CDR3 nucleotide sequence: TGTGCCAGCAGTTACACAGGGACCTATGACGAGCAGTACGTC. Translating it yields CASSYTGTYDEQYV.

A few counts support this clonotype. The chain joins TRBV4-1 to TRBJ1-6, with 8 bases lining up with TRBD1. Unmatched junction bases numbered 5, after V lost 3 bases and J lost 7 bases. The CDR3 is 15 residues long. Germline V lookup: CDR1 MGHRA, CDR2 YSYEKL. In DNA, the CDR3 is TGCGCCAGCAGCCAGCTGGACAGGGAGAATTCACCCCTCCACTTT. This codes for CASSQLDRENSPLHF.

The chain couples TRBV4-1 to TRBJ1-1; D gene unclear. This CDR3 is 13 amino acids long. Germline CDR1 MGHRA, CDR2 YSYEKL. The germline V and J ends were trimmed by 1 base and 3 bases, with 6 bases remaining between them. The CDR3 bases are TGCGCCAGCAGCCAAGGCCGCTACACTGAAGCTTTCTTT. It translates to CASSQGRYTEAFF.

The chain links TRBV9 to TRBJ1-2; TRBD1 matches at 10 bases. Germline CDR1 SGDLS, CDR2 YYNGEE. The V segment lost 4 bases and the J segment 6 bases; nucleotides outside the gene matches: 6. This CDR3 is built from 14 residues. The CDR3 coding sequence is TGTGCCAGCAGCTTACGGGACAGGGGAGATGGCTACACCTTC. Translated: CASSLRDRGDGYTF.

V gene TRBV7-9 combines with J gene TRBJ2-3; 10 bases are shared with TRBD1. Trimming cost V 5 bases and J 2 bases; bases outside gene matches: 7. Germline V lookup: CDR1 SEHNR, CDR2 FQNEAQ (reference sequence). CDR3 size: 16 residues. The CDR3 reads CASSNRDRGHTDTQYF. DNA for the CDR3: TGTGCCAGCAGCAATCGGGACAGGGGACACACAGATACGCAGTATTTT.

The chain links TRBV6-6 to TRBJ2-2; 7 bases match TRBD1. The CDR3 has 16 residues. Looked up from germline, CDR1 is MNHNY and CDR2 is SVGAGI (reference sequence). Trimming at V came to 5 bases and at J to 7 bases, leaving 13 bases not matched to a gene. As DNA, the CDR3 is TGTGCCAGCAGTCCGCGCAGAGGGGGCGGAATCGGGGAGCTGTTTTTT. Translating gives CASSPRRGGGIGELFF.

V gene TRBV6-2 or TRBV6-3 combines with J gene TRBJ1-1; D might be TRBD1 (5 bases). Trimming left V 2 bases short and J 6 bases short, with 10 bases between. The germline V gene has CDR1 MNHEY and CDR2 SVGEGT. There are 13 residues in the CDR3. The CDR3 here is CASSYVVGPEAFF. For the CDR3, the DNA is TGTGCCAGCAGTTACGTGGTGGGGCCTGAAGCTTTCTTT.

The chain couples TRBV2 to TRBJ2-3; perhaps TRBD2 as D (7 bases). V lost 6 bases, J lost 1 base, and 11 bases lay in between. The CDR3 length is 14 residues. Germline V CDR1 and CDR2: SNHLY, FYNNEI. The CDR3 sequence is CASRGGAGTDTQYF. DNA for the CDR3: TGTGCCAGCAGGGGGGGGGCCGGCACAGATACGCAGTATTTT.

This clonotype was recorded at least ten times. The genes are TRBV7-9 and TRBJ2-1; 7 positions match TRBD2. CDR1 and CDR2 from the germline V gene are SEHNR and FQNEAQ (reference sequence). The trim removed 6 bases at V and 4 bases at J, leaving 12 bases unmatched. The CDR3 extends over 16 amino acids. CDR3 amino acids: CASRPSGTNLYNEQFF. The CDR3 region has the DNA TGTGCCAGCAGGCCTTCCGGGACTAACCTTTACAATGAGCAGTTCTTC. The full variable domain, rest sourced from reference TRBV7-9 and TRBJ2-1, is DTGVSQNPRHKITKRGQNVTFRCDPISEHNRLYWYRQTLGQGPEFLTYFQNEAQLEKSRLLSDRFSAERPKGSFSTLEIQRTEQGDSAMYLCASRPSGTNLYNEQFFGPGTRLTVL.

This clonotype came up many times. The chain combines TRBV7-8 with TRBJ2-2; D gene uncertain. This CDR3 spans 13 amino acids. V lost 10 bases to trimming and J lost 5 bases, with 14 bases between them. CDR1 and CDR2 from the germline V gene are SGHVS and FQNEAQ. The CDR3 nucleotides read TGTGCCACCTTCCTGGTGTGGACCGGGGAGCTGTTTTTT. Protein sequence: CATFLVWTGELFF.

This clonotype appeared many times. The chain combines TRBV7-2 with TRBJ2-2, with a possible D match to TRBD2 (7 bases). Germline assignment: CDR1 SGHTA and CDR2 FQGNSA. Trimming left V 2 bases short and J 8 bases short, with 18 bases between. The CDR3 runs to 16 residues. CDR3 DNA sequence: TGTGCCAGCAGCTTACCGGGTCGGGGGGCCACGGGGGAGCTGTTTTTT. Translation: CASSLPGRGATGELFF.

The chain links TRBV9 to TRBJ2-3; no clear D gene. With 0 bases removed from V and 2 bases from J, the gap between germline ends came to 4 bases. Germline V gives CDR1 SGDLS, CDR2 YYNGEE. The CDR3 covers 13 residues. CDR3 nucleotide sequence: TGTGCCAGCAGCGTAGTACCCACAGATACGCAGTATTTT. The encoded protein is CASSVVPTDTQYF.

This clonotype was seen only a few times. J is TRBJ1-5 and V is TRBV2; weak D call: TRBD1 (5 bases). With 8 bases removed from V and 5 bases from J, the gap between germline ends came to 13 bases. The germline gives CDR1 SNHLY, CDR2 FYNNEI. The CDR3 runs 13 residues. The CDR3 nucleotides are TGTGCCAGCGGCAGGGTCGTATATCAGCCCCAGCATTTT. Protein product: CASGRVVYQPQHF.

This clonotype was observed a handful of times. This chain uses TRBV10-3 with TRBJ2-3; D is possibly TRBD1 or TRBD2 (6 bases each). The V gene lost 4 bases and the J gene lost 2 bases, with 13 bases spanning the gap. The CDR3 has 15 residues. CDR1 and CDR2 from the germline V gene are ENHRY and SYGVKD. The CDR3 DNA sequence: TGTGCCATCAGTGCTTCGGGGGCCAACACAGATACGCAGTATTTT. Its translation: CAISASGANTDTQYF.

This clonotype was recorded many times. CDR3 sequence: CASSLVDWFNEQFF. In DNA, the CDR3 is TGTGCCAGCAGCTTAGTGGACTGGTTCAATGAGCAGTTCTTC. The rearrangement links TRBV7-2 to TRBJ2-1; perhaps TRBD2 as D (5 bases). CDR1 and CDR2 from the germline V gene are SGHTA and FQGNSA. The CDR3 is 14 residues long. The ends were cut back, 1 base at V and 6 bases at J, with 10 bases in the middle.

This chain uses TRBV6-2 or TRBV6-3 with TRBJ2-1, with D possibly being TRBD2 (5 bases). V was pared by 2 bases and J by 7 bases, with 12 bases between. Per germline, CDR1 MNHEY and CDR2 SVGEGT. The CDR3 runs to 14 residues. The CDR3 DNA is TGTGCCAGCAGTTACGTCGCCGGGATGAATGAGCAGTTCTTC. This codes for CASSYVAGMNEQFF.

This clonotype was seen a few times. This chain connects TRBV7-6 to TRBJ2-1; D is ambiguous. The CDR3 covers 13 residues. With 4 bases removed from V and 8 bases from J, the gap between germline ends came to 12 bases. The germline V gene encodes CDR1 SGHVS and CDR2 FNYEAQ. The CDR3 is CASSSPRLDEQFF. Written as DNA, the CDR3 is TGTGCCAGCAGCTCCCCTCGATTAGATGAGCAGTTCTTC.

This clonotype occurred a few times. J is TRBJ2-7 and V is TRBV3-1, with TRBD1 identical over 9 bases. Unmatched junction bases numbered 7, after V lost 0 bases and J lost 4 bases. Germline V gene data show CDR1 as LGHDT and CDR2 as YNNKEL (reference sequence). This CDR3 has 16 amino acids. In DNA, the CDR3 is TGTGCCAGCAGCCAAGATCGCGGACAGGGGCGGTACGAGCAGTACTTC. Residues: CASSQDRGQGRYEQYF.

This clonotype was counted a few times. The rearrangement uses TRBV12-3 or TRBV12-4 and TRBJ1-5; no clear D. Trimming left V 6 bases short and J 5 bases short, with 11 bases between. CDR3 length: 13 amino acids. The CDR3 DNA follows: TGTGCCAGCAGAGAGAGCGGGTATCAGCCCCAGCATTTT. Translated: CASRESGYQPQHF.

This clonotype was counted only a few times. The rearrangement links TRBV6-1 to TRBJ1-2; D is unresolved. This CDR3 is built from 15 residues. Looked up from germline, CDR1 is MNHNS and CDR2 is SASEGT. With 1 base removed from V and 7 bases from J, the gap between germline ends came to 16 bases. CDR3 protein: CASSEVGKTLAGYTF. The CDR3 nucleotides are TGTGCCAGCAGTGAAGTTGGGAAGACCCTCGCTGGCTACACCTTC.

V gene TRBV7-9 combines with J gene TRBJ2-5; the D gene is possibly TRBD1 (5 bases). The CDR3 runs 13 residues. Trimming pared 5 bases from V and 3 bases from J, leaving 10 bases between. Germline assignment: CDR1 SEHNR and CDR2 FQNEAQ (reference sequence). CDR3 loop: CASSEGVEETQYF. The DNA for the CDR3 is TGTGCCAGCAGCGAAGGGGTCGAAGAGACCCAGTACTTC.

This clonotype appeared a few times. V and J are TRBV27 and TRBJ1-2; D unresolved. The CDR3 has 15 residues. Germline-derived CDR1 and CDR2 are MNHEY and SMNVEV (reference sequence). The ends were cut back, 6 bases at V and 5 bases at J, with 19 bases in the middle. Written as DNA, the CDR3 is TGTGCCAGCAGCCCTTCGCGAGGAACCTCTTATGGCTACACCTTC. Translation gives CASSPSRGTSYGYTF.